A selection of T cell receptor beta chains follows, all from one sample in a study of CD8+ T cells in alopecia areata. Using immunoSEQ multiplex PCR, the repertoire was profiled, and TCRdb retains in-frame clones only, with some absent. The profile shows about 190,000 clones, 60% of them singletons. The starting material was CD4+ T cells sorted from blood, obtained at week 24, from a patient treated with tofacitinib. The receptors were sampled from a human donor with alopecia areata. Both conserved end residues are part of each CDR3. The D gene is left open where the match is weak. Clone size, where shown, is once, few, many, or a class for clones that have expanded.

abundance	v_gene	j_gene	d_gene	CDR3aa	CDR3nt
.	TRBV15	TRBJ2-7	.	CATSSGAPRSGGEQYF	TGTGCCACCAGCAGCGGGGCCCCAAGGTCGGGTGGCGAGCAGTACTTC
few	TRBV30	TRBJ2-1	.	CAWNLVGRGGEQFF	TGTGCCTGGAACCTTGTAGGGCGAGGAGGTGAGCAGTTCTTC
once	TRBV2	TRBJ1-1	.	CASSGQLNTEAFF	TGTGCCAGCAGTGGACAGCTGAACACTGAAGCTTTCTTT
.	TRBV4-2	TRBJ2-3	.	CASSQEGAGGGTDTQYF	TGTGCCAGCAGCCAAGAAGGTGCAGGGGGGGGCACAGATACGCAGTATTTT
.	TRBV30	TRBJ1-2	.	CAWGAAYGYTF	TGTGCCTGGGGGGCGGCGTATGGCTACACCTTC
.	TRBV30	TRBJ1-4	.	CAWSSQEASQLFF	TGTGCCTGGAGTTCCCAGGAAGCTTCGCAACTGTTTTTT
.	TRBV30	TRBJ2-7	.	CAWSGGILFSEQYF	TGTGCCTGGAGTGGAGGTATCCTATTCTCCGAGCAGTACTTC
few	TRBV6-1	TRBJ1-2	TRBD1	CASSEGTGNGYTF	TGTGCCAGCAGTGAAGGGACAGGGAATGGCTACACCTTC
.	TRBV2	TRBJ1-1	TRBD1	CASSGINRGNTEAFF	TGTGCCAGCAGTGGTATCAACAGGGGAAACACTGAAGCTTTCTTT
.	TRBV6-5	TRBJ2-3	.	CASSPTYTDTQYF	TGTGCCAGCAGCCCCACCTACACAGATACGCAGTATTTT
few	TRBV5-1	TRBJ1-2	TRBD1	CASSLIAHRGTDYGYTF	TGCGCCAGCAGCTTGATTGCGCACAGGGGCACTGACTATGGCTACACCTTC
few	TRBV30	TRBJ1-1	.	CAWSDTAEAFF	TGTGCCTGGAGTGACACGGCTGAAGCTTTCTTT
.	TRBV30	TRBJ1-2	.	CACRQEEVNYGYTF	TGTGCCTGCCGACAGGAGGAAGTTAACTATGGCTACACCTTC
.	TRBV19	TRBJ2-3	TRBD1	CASRMGQNTDTQYF	TGTGCCAGTAGGATGGGACAGAACACAGATACGCAGTATTTT
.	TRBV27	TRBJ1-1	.	CASSLDAGTEAFF	TGTGCCAGCAGTTTAGACGCCGGCACTGAAGCTTTCTTT
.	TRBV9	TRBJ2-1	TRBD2	CASSVGTSGGAREQFF	TGTGCCAGCAGCGTAGGTACTAGCGGGGGGGCTCGTGAGCAGTTCTTC
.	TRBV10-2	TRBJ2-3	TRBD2	CASSDGGGPVTQYF	TGCGCCAGCAGTGATGGCGGGGGGCCCGTTACGCAGTATTTT
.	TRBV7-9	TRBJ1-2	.	CASSLDDKNGYTF	TGTGCCAGCAGCTTAGACGACAAAAATGGCTACACCTTC